This entry is about one T cell receptor (beta chain). Its antigen is not identified. Trimming took off 1 base at V and 8 bases at J, with 14 bases between the two ends. The CDR3 has 15 amino acids. CDR1 is MNHEY, CDR2 SMNVEV, per germline (reference sequence). The sample originates from a study of cytomegalovirus exposure and HLA in healthy donors. Study conclusions and caveats: In a later analysis, a missense DCLRE1C variant was linked to TCR beta V- and J-gene trimming.

Every donor was a healthy person donating bone marrow. With 60 Vbeta and 13 Jbeta primers, the PCR was carried out. Sequencing was performed with immunoSEQ multiplex PCR; in TCRdb, only in-frame clones are kept and a portion is missing. The sample includes under 250,000 clones, almost 80% of them seen just once. The chain carries TRBV27 and TRBJ1-4; D gene uncertain. Sequenced: PBMCs. This receptor was identified in a male donor in good health and CMV-seronegative. The CDR3 DNA follows: TGTGCCAGCAGTTTATACCCCACACTCGGGGAAAAACTGTTTTTT. Its protein is CASSLYPTLGEKLFF.